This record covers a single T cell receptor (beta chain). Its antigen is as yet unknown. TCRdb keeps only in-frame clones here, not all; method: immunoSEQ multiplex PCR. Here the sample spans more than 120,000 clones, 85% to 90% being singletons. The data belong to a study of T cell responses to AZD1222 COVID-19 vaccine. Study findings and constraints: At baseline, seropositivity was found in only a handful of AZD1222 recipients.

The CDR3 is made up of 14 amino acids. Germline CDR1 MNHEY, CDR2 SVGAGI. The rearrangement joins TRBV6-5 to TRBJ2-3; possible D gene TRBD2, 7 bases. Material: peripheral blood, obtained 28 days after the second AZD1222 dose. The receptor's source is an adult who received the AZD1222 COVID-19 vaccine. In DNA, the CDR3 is TGTGCTGGCGGGGGCGCGGGTCCTACAGATACGCAGTATTTT. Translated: CAGGGAGPTDTQYF.